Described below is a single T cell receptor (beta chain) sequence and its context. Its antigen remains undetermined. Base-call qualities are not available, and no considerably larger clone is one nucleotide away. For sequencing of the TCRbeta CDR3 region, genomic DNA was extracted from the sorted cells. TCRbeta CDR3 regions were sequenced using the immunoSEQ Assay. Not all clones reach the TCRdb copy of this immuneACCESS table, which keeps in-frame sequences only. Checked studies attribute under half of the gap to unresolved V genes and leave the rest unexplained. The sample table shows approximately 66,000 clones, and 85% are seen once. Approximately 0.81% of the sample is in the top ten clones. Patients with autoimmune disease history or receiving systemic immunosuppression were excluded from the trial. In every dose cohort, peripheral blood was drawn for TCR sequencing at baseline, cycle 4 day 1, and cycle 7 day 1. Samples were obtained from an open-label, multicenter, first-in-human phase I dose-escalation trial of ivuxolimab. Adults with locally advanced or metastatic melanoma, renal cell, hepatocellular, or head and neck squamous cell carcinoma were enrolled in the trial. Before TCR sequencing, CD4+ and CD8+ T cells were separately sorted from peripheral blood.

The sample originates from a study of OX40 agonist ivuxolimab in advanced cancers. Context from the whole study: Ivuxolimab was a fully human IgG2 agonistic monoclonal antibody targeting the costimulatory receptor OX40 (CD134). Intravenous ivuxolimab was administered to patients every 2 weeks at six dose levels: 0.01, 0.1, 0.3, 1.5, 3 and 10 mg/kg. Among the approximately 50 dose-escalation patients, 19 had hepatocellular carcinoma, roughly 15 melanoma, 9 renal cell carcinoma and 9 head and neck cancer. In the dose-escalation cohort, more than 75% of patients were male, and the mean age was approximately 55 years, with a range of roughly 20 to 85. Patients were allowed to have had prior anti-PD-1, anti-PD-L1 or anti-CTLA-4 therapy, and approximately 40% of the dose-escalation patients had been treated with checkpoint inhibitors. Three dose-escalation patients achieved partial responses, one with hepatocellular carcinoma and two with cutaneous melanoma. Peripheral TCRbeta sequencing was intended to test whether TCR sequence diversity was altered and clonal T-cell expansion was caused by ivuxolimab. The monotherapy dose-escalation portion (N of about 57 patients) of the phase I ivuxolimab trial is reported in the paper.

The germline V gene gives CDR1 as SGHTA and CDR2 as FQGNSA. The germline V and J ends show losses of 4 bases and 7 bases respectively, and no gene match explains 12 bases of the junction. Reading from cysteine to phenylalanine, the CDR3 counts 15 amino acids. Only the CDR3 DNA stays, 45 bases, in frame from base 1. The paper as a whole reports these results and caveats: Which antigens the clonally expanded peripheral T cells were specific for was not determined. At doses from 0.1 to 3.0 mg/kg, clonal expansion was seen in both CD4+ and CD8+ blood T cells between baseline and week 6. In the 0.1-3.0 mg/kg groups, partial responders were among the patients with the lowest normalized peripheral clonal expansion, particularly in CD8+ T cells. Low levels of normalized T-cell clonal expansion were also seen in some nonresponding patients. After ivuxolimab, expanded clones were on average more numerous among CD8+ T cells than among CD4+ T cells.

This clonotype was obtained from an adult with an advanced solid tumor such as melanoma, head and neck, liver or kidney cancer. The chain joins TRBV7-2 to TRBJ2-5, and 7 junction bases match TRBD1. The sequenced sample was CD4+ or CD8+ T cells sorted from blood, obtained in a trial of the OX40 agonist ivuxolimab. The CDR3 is CASSWAWQGVGTQYF. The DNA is TGTGCCAGCAGCTGGGCGTGGCAGGGGGTAGGGACCCAGTACTTC.